The present TCR beta chain was sequenced within a study of cytomegalovirus exposure and HLA in healthy donors. General observations from the study: According to reports, the classifier identified cytomegalovirus status with high specificity and sensitivity.

PCR amplification relied on 60 Vbeta primers (plus 13 Jbeta primers). Here immunoSEQ multiplex PCR was the method, and the copy in TCRdb shows in-frame clones only, minus some. The top ten clones hold about 2.9% of a sample with some 87,000 clones, 70% to 85% of them seen once. Healthy bone marrow donors supplied every sample. Unrecorded immune exposures were likely, despite nominal health at sampling. V dropped 3 bases and J dropped 10; count of bases not matched to a gene: 8. Germline assignment: CDR1 SGHNT and CDR2 YYREEE (reference sequence). CDR3 length: 14 residues. On this clone: What it binds is not known.

The V and J genes are TRBV5-4 and TRBJ2-1; 9 bases map to TRBD2. This receptor was obtained from a man between 25 and 39 years old in good health and CMV-seronegative. Sequencing was performed on PBMCs. The CDR3 region is CASSSAQRGAEQFF. CDR3 DNA sequence: TGTGCCAGCAGCTCGGCCCAGCGGGGGGCGGAGCAGTTCTTC.